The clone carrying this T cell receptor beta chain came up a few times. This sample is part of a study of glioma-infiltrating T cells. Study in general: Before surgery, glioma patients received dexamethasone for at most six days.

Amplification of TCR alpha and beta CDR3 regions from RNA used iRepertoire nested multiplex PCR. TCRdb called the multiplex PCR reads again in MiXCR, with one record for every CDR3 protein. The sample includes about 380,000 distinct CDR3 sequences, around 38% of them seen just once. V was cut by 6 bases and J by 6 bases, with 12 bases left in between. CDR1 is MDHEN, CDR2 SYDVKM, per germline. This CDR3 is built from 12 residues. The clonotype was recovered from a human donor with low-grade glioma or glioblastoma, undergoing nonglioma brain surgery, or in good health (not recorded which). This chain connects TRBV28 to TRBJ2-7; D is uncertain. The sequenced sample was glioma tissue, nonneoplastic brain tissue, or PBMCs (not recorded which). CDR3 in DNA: TGTGCCAGCAGGTCGGACGGCCCCGAGCAGTACTTC. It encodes CASRSDGPEQYF.